The clone carrying this TCR beta chain was detected many times. Its antigen is still unknown. This sample was included in a study of blood T cells in healthy people across ages. Whole-study results and caveats: Percentage of naive T cells showed a strong correlation with TCR beta diversity.

The ends were cut back, 0 bases at V and 5 bases at J, with 6 bases in the middle. This CDR3 has 13 amino acids. Germline V gene lookup returns CDR1 SGDLS and CDR2 YYNGEE. Primers used in a second PCR of roughly 6 to 11 cycles were a sample-barcoded 5' primer and a J-beta primer mix. TCRdb reanalysed the 5' RACE reads using MiXCR and keeps one entry per CDR3 protein. The table includes 710,000 or so distinct CDR3 sequences, about a fifth detected once. Each of the donors had approximately 10 milliliters of peripheral blood drawn into EDTA-treated Vacutainer tubes. The chain is built from TRBV9 and TRBJ2-1; D not certain. This sequence was found in a man aged 70 or older in good health. The sample taken for sequencing was blood. The CDR3, as DNA: TGTGCCAGCAGCGTAGGGGTAAACAATGAGCAGTTCTTC. Its translation: CASSVGVNNEQFF.